This TCR beta chain was found in a study of cytomegalovirus exposure and HLA in healthy donors. It was with 60 Vbeta and 13 Jbeta primers that the PCR ran. This table comes from immunoSEQ multiplex PCR, and its TCRdb copy is limited to in-frame clones, with some not included. The data contain around 140,000 clones, 61% of them singletons. Regarding this clone: Its antigen is currently unknown.

Germline lookup yields CDR1 MGHRA and CDR2 YSYEKL. CDR3 length: 15 amino acids. Trimming removed 3 bases from V and 4 bases from J; junction bases left unmatched: 6. The study, taken as a whole, reports: In a later analysis, a missense DCLRE1C variant was linked to TCR beta V- and J-gene trimming. It was reported that TCR beta sequences correctly inferred the HLA-A and HLA-B alleles for most subjects. Available immune exposure information was restricted to CMV serostatus only. Being indistinguishable, some V segments were excluded, TRBV6-2 and TRBV6-3 among them.

The gene calls are TRBV4-1 and TRBJ2-7, with 10 bases aligning to TRBD2. The sequence derives from a male donor in good health and CMV-seronegative. Sequencing was done on a sample of PBMCs. CDR3 nucleotide sequence: TGCGCCAGCAGCCAGGCTAGCGGGGGAGGGTACGAGCAGTACTTC. Its translation: CASSQASGGGYEQYF.